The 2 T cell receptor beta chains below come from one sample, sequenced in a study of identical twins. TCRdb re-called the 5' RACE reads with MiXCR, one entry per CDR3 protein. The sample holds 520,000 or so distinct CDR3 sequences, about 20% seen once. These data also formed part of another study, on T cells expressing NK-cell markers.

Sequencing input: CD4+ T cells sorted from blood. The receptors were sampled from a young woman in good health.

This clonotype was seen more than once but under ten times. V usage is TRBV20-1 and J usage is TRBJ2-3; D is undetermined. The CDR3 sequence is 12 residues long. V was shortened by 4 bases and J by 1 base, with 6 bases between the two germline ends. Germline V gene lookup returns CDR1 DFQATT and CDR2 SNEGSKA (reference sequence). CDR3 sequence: CSATGGTDTQYF. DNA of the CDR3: TGCAGTGCTACCGGCGGCACAGATACGCAGTATTTT.

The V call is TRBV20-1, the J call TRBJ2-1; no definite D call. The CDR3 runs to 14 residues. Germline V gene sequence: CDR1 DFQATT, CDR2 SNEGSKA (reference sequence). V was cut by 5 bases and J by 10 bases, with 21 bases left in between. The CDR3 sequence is CSASLNSGGWEQFF. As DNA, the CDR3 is TGCAGTGCTTCCCTAAACTCCGGTGGTTGGGAGCAGTTCTTC.